These T cell receptor beta chains were read from a single sample in a study of T cells in Graves' hyperthyroidism and ophthalmopathy. TCRdb used MiXCR to reprocess the multiplex PCR reads, holding one entry per CDR3 protein. Altogether around 260,000 distinct CDR3 sequences are present, less than 30% being singletons, with the ten largest covering roughly 24%. Sequencing was performed on blood. These receptors were taken from a man between 35 and 55 years old with Graves' hyperthyroidism that later progressed to Graves' ophthalmopathy. Each CDR3 is given with its conserved first and last residue. The D gene is left open where the match is weak. Clone size is stated in some rows and not others, as once, few, many or a class when expanded.

V	D	J	size	DNA	CDR3
TRBV19	.	TRBJ1-5	many	TGTGCCAGTAGTATGGGAGGAAGCAATCAGCCCCAGCATTTT	CASSMGGSNQPQHF
TRBV27	.	TRBJ2-7	.	TGTGCCAGCAGTCCCGCGCGGAAGGGGGGGTACGAGCAGTACTTC	CASSPARKGGYEQYF
TRBV12-3/TRBV12-4	.	TRBJ2-7	many	TGTGCCAGCATGGAACGGCCCCGGGATTTAGGCTCCTACGAGCAGTACTTC	CASMERPRDLGSYEQYF
TRBV6-5	.	TRBJ2-7	many	TGTGCCAGCAGTTACTCTGGCGACAGCTACGAGCAGTACTTC	CASSYSGDSYEQYF
TRBV30	.	TRBJ2-7	few	TGTGCCTGGGAAGGGGTTTCGCACGAGCAGTACTTC	CAWEGVSHEQYF
TRBV29-1	TRBD1	TRBJ1-2	many	TGCAGCGTTGGGAGGGGGACAGGGGGTAGCTATGGCTACACCTTC	CSVGRGTGGSYGYTF
TRBV27	.	TRBJ2-2	many	TGTGCCATCAAAGGGCCCACCGGGGAGCTGTTTTTT	CAIKGPTGELFF
TRBV12-3/TRBV12-4	.	TRBJ1-1	many	TGTGCCAGCGGATACAGGGCAAACACTGAAGCTTTCTTT	CASGYRANTEAFF
TRBV6-1	TRBD1	TRBJ2-7	few	TGTGCCAGCAGTCCGACAGGGTGGGACTACGAGCAGTACTTC	CASSPTGWDYEQYF
TRBV5-1	.	TRBJ2-5	many	TGCGCCAGCAGCTCCGGACAGAGAGAGACCCAGTACTTC	CASSSGQRETQYF
TRBV6-2/TRBV6-3	.	TRBJ1-1	many	TGTGCCAGCAGTTACTCAAGGTCTGAAGCTTTCTTT	CASSYSRSEAFF
TRBV24-1	.	TRBJ2-1	many	TGTGCCACCAGTGATGCGGGACTCACTACCTACAATGAGCAGTTCTTC	CATSDAGLTTYNEQFF
TRBV18	.	TRBJ1-2	few	TGTGCCAGCTCACCTTATAATGGCAGGCCTTCCATCTATGGCTACACCTTC	CASSPYNGRPSIYGYTF
TRBV3-1	.	TRBJ1-2	many	TGTGCCAGCAGCCACCAGAGCTATGGCTACACCTTC	CASSHQSYGYTF
TRBV6-1	.	TRBJ2-6	many	TGTGCCAGCAGGTGGGGGGCGGGCGGGGCCAACGTCCTGACTTTC	CASRWGAGGANVLTF
TRBV6-2/TRBV6-3	.	TRBJ2-5	few	TGTGCCAGCAGCCACCGGGTGGAGACCCAGTACTTC	CASSHRVETQYF
TRBV12-3/TRBV12-4	.	TRBJ1-1	few	TGTGCCAGCAGTTTAGAGCCCAGGGGAAACACTGAAGCTTTCTTT	CASSLEPRGNTEAFF
TRBV12-3/TRBV12-4	.	TRBJ1-2	many	TGTGCCAGCAGTTTGATCCTCCTTGGGGGCTACACCTTC	CASSLILLGGYTF
TRBV12-3/TRBV12-4	.	TRBJ1-2	many	TGTGCCAGCAGCCGTTCCCCACAGTTAGATGGCTACACCTTC	CASSRSPQLDGYTF
TRBV7-9	.	TRBJ2-7	many	TGTGCCAGCAGTATCGGGTCCTCCTACGAGCAGTACTTC	CASSIGSSYEQYF
TRBV10-3	TRBD2	TRBJ2-7	.	TGTGCCATCAGTGAGGCAGCGGGAGTGAGCTCCTACGAGCAGTACTTC	CAISEAAGVSSYEQYF